This is a list of T cell receptor beta chains from one sample in a study of blood T cells in healthy people across ages. TCRdb reprocessed the 5' RACE reads with MiXCR, giving one entry per CDR3 protein. The sample records about 1.7 million distinct CDR3 sequences, 28% being singletons. The sequenced material came from blood. The origin of the receptors is a woman younger than 45 in good health. Each CDR3 is given with its conserved first and last residue. Fields, in order: clone size, J gene, D gene, V gene, CDR3 DNA, CDR3 protein. A D gene is named only where the DNA matches it firmly. A clone size is listed for some rows: how often the clone was seen (once, few, many), or a class if it is expanded.

clone_size: few
j_call: TRBJ1-2
d_call: -
v_call: TRBV5-1
cdr3_nt: TGCGCCAGCAGCCCTGGGGGTCGAGACTATGGCTACACCTTC
cdr3_aa: CASSPGGRDYGYTF

clone_size: -
j_call: TRBJ2-7
d_call: TRBD1
v_call: TRBV18
cdr3_nt: TGTACCAGCTCACCAGAAGGGACAGGTGGGTTCTTC
cdr3_aa: CTSSPEGTGGFF

clone_size: many
j_call: TRBJ2-3
d_call: -
v_call: TRBV12-3/TRBV12-4
cdr3_nt: TGTGCCAGCAGTTTAGGCAATACGCAGTATTTT
cdr3_aa: CASSLGNTQYF

clone_size: many
j_call: TRBJ2-5
d_call: -
v_call: TRBV2
cdr3_nt: TGTGCCAGCCGGGACCGCGAGACCCAGTACTTC
cdr3_aa: CASRDRETQYF

clone_size: -
j_call: TRBJ2-5
d_call: -
v_call: TRBV25-1
cdr3_nt: TGTGCCAGCAGTGAACCCAGACTCCAAGAGACCCAGTACTTC
cdr3_aa: CASSEPRLQETQYF

clone_size: -
j_call: TRBJ2-5
d_call: -
v_call: TRBV12-3/TRBV12-4
cdr3_nt: TGTGCCAGCAGCCCCGTCGGGAGACAGAGGGAGACCCAGTACTTC
cdr3_aa: CASSPVGRQRETQYF

clone_size: few
j_call: TRBJ2-1
d_call: -
v_call: TRBV20-1
cdr3_nt: TGCAGTGCTAGAGACCCCCTTAGCGGTAGCTCCTACAATGAGCAGTTCTTC
cdr3_aa: CSARDPLSGSSYNEQFF

clone_size: few
j_call: TRBJ2-3
d_call: TRBD2
v_call: TRBV20-1
cdr3_nt: TGCAGTGCACCCTCAAGCGGGGGGGCAGATACGCAGTATTTT
cdr3_aa: CSAPSSGGADTQYF

clone_size: -
j_call: TRBJ2-3
d_call: TRBD1
v_call: TRBV3-1
cdr3_nt: TGTGCCAGCAGCCTACAGGGGCAAGGGGCGTATACGCAGTATTTT
cdr3_aa: CASSLQGQGAYTQYF

clone_size: -
j_call: TRBJ2-1
d_call: -
v_call: TRBV14
cdr3_nt: TGTGCCAGCAGCCATGATTGGAGGGGTGAGCAGTTCTTC
cdr3_aa: CASSHDWRGEQFF

clone_size: -
j_call: TRBJ1-4
d_call: -
v_call: TRBV12-3/TRBV12-4
cdr3_nt: TGTGCCAGCAGTAATACAGGAGGCGGTGAAAAACTGTTTTTT
cdr3_aa: CASSNTGGGEKLFF

clone_size: few
j_call: TRBJ2-3
d_call: TRBD2
v_call: TRBV7-2
cdr3_nt: TGTGCCAGCAGCCCGGTTGGCGGGGGGGCCGGGACAGATACGCAGTATTTT
cdr3_aa: CASSPVGGGAGTDTQYF

clone_size: -
j_call: TRBJ2-5
d_call: -
v_call: TRBV7-2
cdr3_nt: TGTGCCAGCAGCTTAGCGCTGGCGGTTCTCGAGACCCAGTACTTC
cdr3_aa: CASSLALAVLETQYF

clone_size: few
j_call: TRBJ2-7
d_call: -
v_call: TRBV29-1
cdr3_nt: TGCAGCGTTGACCCTCCCCACGAGCAGTACTTC
cdr3_aa: CSVDPPHEQYF

clone_size: -
j_call: TRBJ2-3
d_call: TRBD2
v_call: TRBV11-2
cdr3_nt: TGTGCCAGCAAGGTGTATAGCGGGGGGGCGCCAGATACGCAGTATTTT
cdr3_aa: CASKVYSGGAPDTQYF

clone_size: few
j_call: TRBJ1-2
d_call: -
v_call: TRBV7-9
cdr3_nt: TGTGCCAGCAGCTTTTCGACGGGTAACTATGGCTACACCTTC
cdr3_aa: CASSFSTGNYGYTF

clone_size: -
j_call: TRBJ1-2
d_call: TRBD1
v_call: TRBV12-3/TRBV12-4
cdr3_nt: TGTGCCAGCAGGGAGACCGGGACAGCAAACTATGGCTACACCTTC
cdr3_aa: CASRETGTANYGYTF

clone_size: few
j_call: TRBJ2-7
d_call: -
v_call: TRBV7-2
cdr3_nt: TGTGCCAGCAGCTTCACCGGGGGCATGAGCTCCTACGAGCAGTACTTC
cdr3_aa: CASSFTGGMSSYEQYF

clone_size: -
j_call: TRBJ1-3
d_call: -
v_call: TRBV5-1
cdr3_nt: TGCGCCAGCAGCTTGTCGGGACGGGCGTCTGGAAACACCATATATTTT
cdr3_aa: CASSLSGRASGNTIYF

clone_size: -
j_call: TRBJ2-7
d_call: TRBD2
v_call: TRBV20-1
cdr3_nt: TGCAGTGCTAGAGATCTTAAGCGGGGGGTCTCGGGTTACTACGAGCAGTACTTC
cdr3_aa: CSARDLKRGVSGYYEQYF

clone_size: -
j_call: TRBJ1-1
d_call: TRBD1
v_call: TRBV10-3
cdr3_nt: TGTGCCATCAGTAGGACAGGGGGCCTGAACACTGAAGCTTTCTTT
cdr3_aa: CAISRTGGLNTEAFF

clone_size: -
j_call: TRBJ2-5
d_call: TRBD2
v_call: TRBV7-9
cdr3_nt: TGTGCCAGCAATCCCCGGGGGGGGCAAGAGACCCAGTACTTC
cdr3_aa: CASNPRGGQETQYF

clone_size: -
j_call: TRBJ1-1
d_call: -
v_call: TRBV7-2
cdr3_nt: TGTGCCAGCAGCCATAAAAGGTTCAGGAACACTGAAGCTTTCTTT
cdr3_aa: CASSHKRFRNTEAFF

clone_size: many
j_call: TRBJ2-7
d_call: -
v_call: TRBV29-1
cdr3_nt: TGCAGCGTTGAGTCCCGGGAGCCCTACGAGCAGTACTTC
cdr3_aa: CSVESREPYEQYF

clone_size: -
j_call: TRBJ1-2
d_call: -
v_call: TRBV7-9
cdr3_nt: TGTGCCAGCAGCTTCCGGGCCCAGGAAAACTATGGCTACACCTTC
cdr3_aa: CASSFRAQENYGYTF

clone_size: few
j_call: TRBJ1-1
d_call: -
v_call: TRBV7-9
cdr3_nt: TGTGCCAGCAGCTTAGCTGGACACCGGGGTACTGAAGCTTTCTTT
cdr3_aa: CASSLAGHRGTEAFF

clone_size: many
j_call: TRBJ2-5
d_call: TRBD2
v_call: TRBV20-1
cdr3_nt: TGCAGTGCTAGAGGGGGGGGACTACAGCAAGAGACCCAGTACTTC
cdr3_aa: CSARGGGLQQETQYF

clone_size: few
j_call: TRBJ2-7
d_call: -
v_call: TRBV28
cdr3_nt: TGTTCCAGCAGTTCTTTGGGGGTCTCCTACGAGCAGTACTTC
cdr3_aa: CSSSSLGVSYEQYF

clone_size: -
j_call: TRBJ2-5
d_call: -
v_call: TRBV2
cdr3_nt: TGTGCCAGCAGTGTTGGACGGGCCTTGGAGACCCAGTACTTC
cdr3_aa: CASSVGRALETQYF

clone_size: -
j_call: TRBJ2-7
d_call: -
v_call: TRBV7-2
cdr3_nt: TGTGCCAGCAGCTTAAGCTCAGGAATAGAGGATCGGTACTTC
cdr3_aa: CASSLSSGIEDRYF

clone_size: -
j_call: TRBJ1-2
d_call: -
v_call: TRBV9
cdr3_nt: TGTGCCAGCAGCGTAGCATGGGGAGGGGACTATGGCTACACCTTC
cdr3_aa: CASSVAWGGDYGYTF

clone_size: few
j_call: TRBJ1-1
d_call: -
v_call: TRBV7-2
cdr3_nt: TGTGCCAGCAGCTTATGGGCAAACACTGAAGCTTTCTTT
cdr3_aa: CASSLWANTEAFF

clone_size: many
j_call: TRBJ2-6
d_call: -
v_call: TRBV28
cdr3_nt: TGTGCCAGCAGCCGGGACCCCAGCAAAGGGGCCAACGTCCTGACTTTC
cdr3_aa: CASSRDPSKGANVLTF

clone_size: -
j_call: TRBJ2-3
d_call: TRBD2
v_call: TRBV10-3
cdr3_nt: TGTGCCATCAGGAGGGAGGGGCCCACAGATACGCAGTATTTT
cdr3_aa: CAIRREGPTDTQYF

clone_size: many
j_call: TRBJ2-7
d_call: TRBD1
v_call: TRBV6-5
cdr3_nt: TGTGCCAGCAACAGGGGGCCTTACGAGCAGTACTTC
cdr3_aa: CASNRGPYEQYF

clone_size: many
j_call: TRBJ2-5
d_call: -
v_call: TRBV12-3/TRBV12-4
cdr3_nt: TGTGCCAGGACATATGACCCGGGGCCTCAAGACCCGATGGAGACCCAGTACTTC
cdr3_aa: CARTYDPGPQDPMETQYF

clone_size: once
j_call: TRBJ2-4
d_call: TRBD1
v_call: TRBV7-9
cdr3_nt: TGTGCCAGCAGCGAGGGACAGGGGTACAATGAGCAGTACTTC
cdr3_aa: CASSEGQGYNEQYF

clone_size: -
j_call: TRBJ1-4
d_call: -
v_call: TRBV6-2/TRBV6-3
cdr3_nt: TGTGCCAGCAAACGGCCTTACCCCATGACAGATACGCAGTTTTTT
cdr3_aa: CASKRPYPMTDTQFF

clone_size: -
j_call: TRBJ1-6
d_call: -
v_call: TRBV5-1
cdr3_nt: TGCGCCAGCAGCTTGTGGGGTACAGACTCACCCCTCCACTTT
cdr3_aa: CASSLWGTDSPLHF

clone_size: -
j_call: TRBJ1-5
d_call: -
v_call: TRBV20-1
cdr3_nt: TGCAGTGCCGGGCCGAAGGAGAACAATCAGCCCCAGCATTTT
cdr3_aa: CSAGPKENNQPQHF

clone_size: -
j_call: TRBJ2-3
d_call: TRBD1
v_call: TRBV5-1
cdr3_nt: TGCGCCAGCAGCTTGGGACGGACAGGAGTCACAGATACGCAGTATTTT
cdr3_aa: CASSLGRTGVTDTQYF